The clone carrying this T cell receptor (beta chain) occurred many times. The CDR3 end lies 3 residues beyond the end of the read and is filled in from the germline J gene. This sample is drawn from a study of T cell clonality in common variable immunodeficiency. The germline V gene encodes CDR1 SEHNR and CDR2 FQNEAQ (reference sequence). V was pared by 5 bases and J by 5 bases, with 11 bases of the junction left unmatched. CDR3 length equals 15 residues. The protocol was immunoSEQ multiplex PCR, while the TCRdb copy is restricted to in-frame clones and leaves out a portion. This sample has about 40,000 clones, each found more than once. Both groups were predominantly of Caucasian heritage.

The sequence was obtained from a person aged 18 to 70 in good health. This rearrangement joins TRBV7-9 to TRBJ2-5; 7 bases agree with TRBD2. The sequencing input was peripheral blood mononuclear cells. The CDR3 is CASSVYGGVGETQYF. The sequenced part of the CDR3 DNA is TGTGCCAGCAGCGTTTATGGGGGGGTCGGGGAGACC. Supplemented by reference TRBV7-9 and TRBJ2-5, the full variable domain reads DTGVSQNPRHKITKRGQNVTFRCDPISEHNRLYWYRQTLGQGPEFLTYFQNEAQLEKSRLLSDRFSAERPKGSFSTLEIQRTEQGDSAMYLCASSVYGGVGETQYFGPGTRLLVL.